What follows is one TCR beta chain and its context. Per the authors' pipeline: Estimation of nucleated cell counts relied on the amplification of reference gene primers. Clones were sequenced by immunoSEQ multiplex PCR, and TCRdb holds only the in-frame ones, with some missing. V and J calls and clone size are given by that table; D and trimming were obtained from the DNA. The table shows about 260,000 clones, with 75% to 90% occurring only once. The CDR3 is made up of 17 amino acids. Trimming removed 5 bases from V and 2 bases from J; junction bases left unmatched: 11. Germline CDR1 reads SGHAT; CDR2 reads FQNNGV. The data stem from a study of blood T cell repertoires in COVID-19. Study information: Material from acute and convalescent COVID-19 was sourced from the United States, Italy and Spain. In each case, the material was cDNA or gDNA derived from T cells, B-cell-depleted T cells, or PBMCs.

The chain links TRBV11-2 to TRBJ2-3; 9 bases are a match to TRBD2. The sequenced material came from peripheral blood. The clonotype was recovered from a young man with active or convalescent COVID-19. As DNA, the CDR3 is TGTGCCAGCAGCCCCCCAACCTTAGCGGGAGACACAGATACGCAGTATTTT. Translating it yields CASSPPTLAGDTDTQYF.